This passage covers 21 T cell receptor beta chains from one sample sequenced in a study of human T cells and chemical hapten exposure. Individual cDNA molecules in this library carried unique molecular identifiers. TCRdb recomputed calls from the reads with MiXCR, one row per CDR3 protein. In the table there are about 120,000 distinct CDR3 sequences, approximately 9.3% of which are singletons. Someone pulled total RNA out of unfractionated whole blood. Sequencing was performed on whole blood. The receptors were gathered from a human donor in good health. Some clones in this sample may be carry-over from other donors' samples.

This clonotype has just a few counts. V and J are TRBV5-1 and TRBJ2-7, with 7 nucleotides matching TRBD2. With 4 bases clipped from V and 3 bases from J, the junction kept 10 bases outside the gene matches. The CDR3 has 15 residues. The germline CDR1 and CDR2 sequences are SGHRS and YFSETQ. The CDR3 sequence: CASSTYRGEVYEQYF. CDR3 bases: TGCGCCAGCAGCACCTACCGGGGGGAGGTCTACGAGCAGTACTTC. Full variable domain (outside the CDR3, taken from reference TRBV5-1 and TRBJ2-7): KAGVTQTPRYLIKTRGQQVTLSCSPISGHRSVSWYQQTPGQGLQFLFEYFSETQRNKGNFPGRFSGRQFSNSRSEMNVSTLELGDSALYLCASSTYRGEVYEQYFGPGTRLTVT.

Only a few counts were recorded for this clonotype. The chain employs TRBV6-2 or TRBV6-3 and TRBJ1-1; no firm D call. The CDR3 sequence is 13 residues long. The germline CDR1 and CDR2 sequences are MNHEY and SVGEGT. With 0 bases removed from V and 3 bases from J, the gap between germline ends came to 5 bases. The CDR3 sequence: CASSYSKDTEAFF. DNA of the CDR3: TGTGCCAGCAGTTACTCGAAGGACACTGAAGCTTTCTTT.

This clonotype was counted between two and nine times. V and J are TRBV9 and TRBJ2-2; TRBD2 might be the D (6 bases). Germline CDR1 reads SGDLS; CDR2 reads YYNGEE. The CDR3 has 17 residues. With 4 bases removed from V and 4 bases from J, the gap between germline ends came to 20 bases. For the CDR3, the DNA is TGTGCCAGCAGCTCTAACCGGGACTTGGGCCCCACCGGGGAGCTGTTTTTT. Its protein is CASSSNRDLGPTGELFF.

This clonotype was detected many times. The rearrangement joins TRBV6-1 to TRBJ1-5, with a possible D match to TRBD1 (6 bases). This CDR3 is built from 13 residues. Germline assignment: CDR1 MNHNS and CDR2 SASEGT. V lost 1 base to trimming and J lost 11 bases, with 12 bases between them. The CDR3 loop is CASSEEGVLAQHF. The DNA for the CDR3 is TGTGCCAGCAGTGAAGAGGGGGTCTTGGCCCAGCATTTT.

This chain joins TRBV4-3 and TRBJ2-7; perhaps TRBD1 as D (6 bases). This CDR3 spans 19 amino acids. CDR1 and CDR2 (germline): LGHNA, YSLEER. Trimming took 3 bases from V and 0 from J, leaving 24 bases between them. Written as DNA, the CDR3 is TGCGCCAGCAGCCAGAAACTCCCAGGTCGGGACAACCCCTCCTACGAGCAGTACTTC. The encoded protein is CASSQKLPGRDNPSYEQYF.

This rearrangement joins TRBV4-2 to TRBJ2-1, with D possibly being TRBD2 (5 bases). Germline values: CDR1 LGHNA, CDR2 YNFKEQ. CDR3 length equals 17 residues. V shed 3 bases and J shed 3 bases, with 18 bases lying between them. This CDR3 reads CASSHLGVGVSYNEQFF. CDR3 nucleotide sequence: TGTGCCAGCAGCCACCTCGGTGTGGGAGTAAGCTACAATGAGCAGTTCTTC.

This clonotype was seen repeatedly, ten times or more. This rearrangement joins TRBV10-3 to TRBJ1-2; 11 bases align to TRBD1. The CDR3 sequence is 14 residues long. Germline CDR1 reads ENHRY; CDR2 reads SYGVKD. V shed 2 bases, J shed 6 bases, and the junction held 2 bases outside the gene matches. The CDR3 bases are TGTGCCATCAGTGAGGCGGACAGGGGGCATGGCTACACCTTC. Translated, it gives CAISEADRGHGYTF.

Only a few counts were recorded for this clonotype. The chain links TRBV30 to TRBJ2-5; unclear D gene. Germline V gives CDR1 GTSNPN, CDR2 SVGIG (reference sequence). The CDR3 is 11 residues long. V lost 4 bases and J 5 bases, leaving 8 bases between the germline ends. The CDR3 nucleotides are TGTGCCTGGACTGGGCGGGAGACCCAGTACTTC. Amino acid sequence: CAWTGRETQYF. Full variable domain (missing parts from reference TRBV30 and TRBJ2-5): SQTIHQWPATLVQPVGSPLSLECTVEGTSNPNLYWYRQAAGRGLQLLFYSVGIGQISSEVPQNLSASRPQDRQFILSSKKLLLSDSGFYLCAWTGRETQYFGPGTRLLVL.

This clonotype was seen more than once but under ten times. The chain recombines TRBV11-2 with TRBJ2-7; 9 bases are a match to TRBD1. Germline V gives CDR1 SGHAT, CDR2 FQNNGV. The CDR3 totals 17 residues. V shed 5 bases and J 5 bases; nucleotides not matched to a gene: 16. The CDR3 region is CASSPSRTGEGRNEQYF. CDR3 in DNA: TGTGCCAGCAGCCCCTCGCGGACAGGGGAAGGGCGGAACGAGCAGTACTTC.

The rearrangement joins TRBV27 to TRBJ2-6; no reliable D call. V was cut by 4 bases and J by 0 bases, with 4 bases left in between. The germline gives CDR1 MNHEY, CDR2 SMNVEV (reference sequence). This CDR3 has 14 amino acids. The CDR3 loop is CASSSISGANVLTF. CDR3 sequence (DNA): TGTGCCAGCAGTTCCATCTCTGGGGCCAACGTCCTGACTTTC.

In DNA, the CDR3 is TGTGCCAGCAGTCACCCGGGACTAGCAGGAGAGCAGTTCTTC. Translated: CASSHPGLAGEQFF. This chain connects TRBV7-3 to TRBJ2-1, with TRBD2 matching over 9 bases. The CDR3 extends over 14 amino acids. Germline CDR1 is SGHTA and CDR2 is FQGTGA. V was pared by 6 bases and J by 10 bases, with 10 bases of the junction left unmatched.

This clonotype was detected ten times or more. The chain combines TRBV7-2 with TRBJ1-4; the D gene is possibly TRBD1 (5 bases). In germline, CDR1 is SGHTA, CDR2 FQGNSA. The CDR3 sequence is 20 residues long. V was cut by 5 bases and J by 0 bases, with 25 bases left in between. The CDR3 reads CASSRGDSAAQTSTNEKLFF. CDR3 nucleotides: TGTGCCAGCAGCAGAGGGGACTCTGCAGCCCAAACCTCAACTAATGAAAAACTGTTTTTT.

The chain couples TRBV5-1 to TRBJ2-1; D is uncertain. The CDR3 runs to 11 residues. V was shortened by 5 bases and J by 9 bases, with 9 bases between the two germline ends. Germline CDR1 and CDR2: SGHRS and YFSETQ. The CDR3 is CASRLVGEQFF. The CDR3 DNA is TGCGCCAGCAGACTGGTTGGTGAGCAGTTCTTC.

In DNA, the CDR3 is TGTGCCAGCAGTGCTCTGAACAGGGCGTACGAGCAGTACTTC. Translation: CASSALNRAYEQYF. V usage is TRBV25-1 and J usage is TRBJ2-7; maybe TRBD1 (6 bases). This CDR3 spans 14 amino acids. In germline, CDR1 is MGHDK, CDR2 SYGVNS. Trimming took 4 bases from V and 4 from J, leaving 14 bases between them.

Concerning this clonotype itself: A much larger clone differs by one base, so this may be a read error. The genes are TRBV7-6 and TRBJ2-6, with TRBD1 matching 8 bases. CDR1 is SGHVS, CDR2 FNYEAQ, per germline. The CDR3 is 18 residues long. The CDR3 nucleotides read TGTGCCAGCAGCTCCGGGACAGGTCTTGTCTCTGTGGCCAACGTCCTGACTTTC. This translates into CASSSGTGLVSVANVLTF.

This clonotype was seen only a few times. The V call is TRBV29-1, the J call TRBJ1-1; D might be TRBD1 (5 bases). Germline V lookup: CDR1 SQVTM, CDR2 ANQGSEA. Deletions cut 7 bases from V and 4 bases from J, with 22 bases between. This CDR3 spans 15 amino acids. The chain's CDR3 is CSGQWGGFSGTEAFF. The CDR3 DNA sequence: TGCAGCGGGCAGTGGGGCGGATTTTCGGGCACTGAAGCTTTCTTT.

This clonotype was recorded a few times. The CDR3 nucleotides are TGTGCCAGTAGTATAAGGACCTCCAATCAGCCCCAGCATTTT. This sequence encodes CASSIRTSNQPQHF. The rearrangement joins TRBV19 to TRBJ1-5; D gene unclear. The CDR3 runs to 14 residues. The germline V gene encodes CDR1 LNHDA and CDR2 SQIVND (reference sequence). Trimming left V 2 bases short and J 3 bases short, with 8 bases between.

This chain uses TRBV25-1 with TRBJ2-5, with TRBD1 as a possible D gene (6 bases). The CDR3 totals 18 residues. V was shortened by 2 bases and J by 4 bases, with 23 bases between the two germline ends. In germline, CDR1 is MGHDK, CDR2 SYGVNS. The CDR3 coding sequence is TGTGCCAGCAGTGAACCCCCAAATACAGGGTTACGAGGAGAGACCCAGTACTTC. Translated: CASSEPPNTGLRGETQYF.

Comment on this clonotype: Being one base from a much bigger clone, this may be a read error. The CDR3 region is CAGSAQGNQPQHF. The CDR3 DNA sequence: TGCGCCGGCAGCGCACAGGGCAATCAGCCCCAGCATTTT. The chain links TRBV5-1 to TRBJ1-5, with D perhaps matching TRBD1 (5 bases). The CDR3 runs to 13 residues. Per germline, CDR1 SGHRS and CDR2 YFSETQ.

This clonotype has a count of ten or more. The V call is TRBV6-5, the J call TRBJ1-4; D remains unclear. The CDR3 is made up of 17 amino acids. Looked up from germline, CDR1 is MNHEY and CDR2 is SVGAGI. The germline V and J ends were trimmed by 5 bases and 0 bases, with 16 bases remaining between them. For the CDR3, the DNA is TGTGCCAGCAGTCTCCTCAAGAAAAGGGCAACTAATGAAAAACTGTTTTTT. Translation gives CASSLLKKRATNEKLFF.

This clonotype was counted a few times. The chain employs TRBV25-1 and TRBJ2-7, with 11 positions matching TRBD1. Losses at the gene ends were 6 bases for V and 3 bases for J; bases not matched to a gene: 7. The germline CDR1 and CDR2 sequences are MGHDK and SYGVNS. There are 15 residues in the CDR3. The CDR3 loop is CASRAGTGGFYEQYF. CDR3 DNA: TGTGCCAGCAGGGCCGGGACAGGGGGATTCTACGAGCAGTACTTC.